This T cell receptor (beta chain) was observed in a study of cytomegalovirus exposure and HLA in healthy donors. The study's findings and limits: Follow-up analysis later connected one missense variant in DCLRE1C with trimming of TCR beta V- and J-genes. Most TCRs appeared rarely, but some public TCRs recurred in many donors.

This PCR relied on a set of 60 Vbeta primers and 13 Jbeta primers. Only in-frame clones appear in the TCRdb table, and some are missing; sequencing was by immunoSEQ multiplex PCR. Here the sample spans some 74,000 clones, 80% being singletons. V lost 5 bases, J lost 7 bases, and 18 bases lay in between. This CDR3 is 13 amino acids long. Germline V gene lookup returns CDR1 SQVTM and CDR2 ANQGSEA. While unrecorded immune exposures were likely, the donors were nominally healthy when sampled. In this sample, this clone turned up a few times. The target antigen is unknown. The chain combines TRBV29-1 with TRBJ2-7, with a weak D call TRBD1 (7 bases). The material sequenced was PBMCs. This TCR was recovered from a male donor in good health and CMV-seronegative. The chain's CDR3 is CSVRRGRDGEQYF. The CDR3 DNA sequence: TGCAGCGTTCGGAGGGGGCGGGACGGGGAGCAGTACTTC.